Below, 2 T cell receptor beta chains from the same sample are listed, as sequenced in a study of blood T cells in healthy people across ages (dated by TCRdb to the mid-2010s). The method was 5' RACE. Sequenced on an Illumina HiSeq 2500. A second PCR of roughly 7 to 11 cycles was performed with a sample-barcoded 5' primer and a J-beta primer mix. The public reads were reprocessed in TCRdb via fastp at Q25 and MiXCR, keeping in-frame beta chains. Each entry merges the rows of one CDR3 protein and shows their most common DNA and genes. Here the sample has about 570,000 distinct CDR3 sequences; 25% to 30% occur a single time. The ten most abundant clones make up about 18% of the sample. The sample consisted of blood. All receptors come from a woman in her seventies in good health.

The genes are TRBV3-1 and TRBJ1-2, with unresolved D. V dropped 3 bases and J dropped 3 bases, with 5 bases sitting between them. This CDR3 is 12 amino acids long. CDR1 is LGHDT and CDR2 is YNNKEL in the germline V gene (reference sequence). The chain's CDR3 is CASSQADYGYTF. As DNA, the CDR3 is TGTGCCAGCAGCCAGGCAGACTATGGCTACACCTTC.

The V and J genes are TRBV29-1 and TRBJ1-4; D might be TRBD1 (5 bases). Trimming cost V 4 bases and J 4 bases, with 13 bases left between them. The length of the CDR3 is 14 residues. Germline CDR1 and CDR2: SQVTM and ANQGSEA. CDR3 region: CSVVRGEDNEKLFF. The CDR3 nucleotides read TGCAGCGTTGTTCGAGGGGAGGATAATGAAAAACTGTTTTTT. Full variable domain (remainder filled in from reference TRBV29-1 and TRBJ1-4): SAVISQKPSRDICQRGTSLTIQCQVDSQVTMMFWYRQQPGQSLTLIATANQGSEATYESGFVIDKFPISRPNLTFSTLTVSNMSPEDSSIYLCSVVRGEDNEKLFFGSGTQLSVL.